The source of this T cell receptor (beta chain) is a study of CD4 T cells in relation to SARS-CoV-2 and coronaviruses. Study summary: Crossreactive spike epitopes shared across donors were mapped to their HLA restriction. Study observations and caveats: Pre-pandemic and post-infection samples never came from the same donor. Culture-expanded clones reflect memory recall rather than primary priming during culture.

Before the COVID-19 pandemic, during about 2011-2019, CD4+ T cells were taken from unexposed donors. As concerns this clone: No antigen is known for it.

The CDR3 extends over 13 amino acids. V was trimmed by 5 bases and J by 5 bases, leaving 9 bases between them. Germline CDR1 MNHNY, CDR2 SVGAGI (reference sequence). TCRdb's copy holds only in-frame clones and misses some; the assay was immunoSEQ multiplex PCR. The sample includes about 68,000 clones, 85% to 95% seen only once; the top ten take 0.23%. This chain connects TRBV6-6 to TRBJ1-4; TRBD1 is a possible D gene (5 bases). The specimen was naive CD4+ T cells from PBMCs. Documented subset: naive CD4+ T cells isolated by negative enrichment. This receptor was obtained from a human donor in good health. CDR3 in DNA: TGTGCCAGCAGTCAGGGTTTCAATGAAAAACTGTTTTTT. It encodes CASSQGFNEKLFF.